The present entry profiles one T cell receptor beta chain with its context. What it binds is unknown. The V and J ends lost 2 bases and 4 bases, in that order; junction bases with no gene match: 2. Looked up from germline, CDR1 is KGHSH and CDR2 is LQKENI. The CDR3 loop spans 15 amino acids. This entry belongs to a study of identifying expanded T cells in peripheral blood. Study-wide findings and caveats: Approximately two-week clone count variance significantly increased as total template count grew. About 1.2 clones differed between technical replicates, versus about 17 and 20 over time.

No infections or other immune events were documented during collection. The repertoire was sequenced with immunoSEQ multiplex PCR; TCRdb's copy has only in-frame clones and lacks some. The top ten clones hold about 6% of a sample with about 94,000 clones, roughly 87% of them seen once. The source material was blood. The receptor's source is a person aged 18 to 70 in good health. The V and J genes are TRBV18 and TRBJ2-1, with 10 nucleotides matching TRBD2. CDR3 in DNA: TGTGCCAGCTCACCAAGCGGGGGGGGTTACAATGAGCAGTTCTTC. Its translation: CASSPSGGGYNEQFF. The complete variable domain, with remaining parts taken from reference TRBV18 and TRBJ2-1, reads NAGVMQNPRHLVRRRGQEARLRCSPMKGHSHVYWYRQLPEEGLKFMVYLQKENIIDESGMPKERFSAEFPKEGPSILRIQQVVRGDSAAYFCASSPSGGGYNEQFFGPGTRLTVL.